This T cell receptor beta chain was profiled in a study of blood T cell repertoires in COVID-19. Some clones are missing from TCRdb's copy, which holds only in-frame ones; the method was immunoSEQ multiplex PCR. The sample has more than 200,000 clones; around nine tenths are singletons. Losses at the gene ends were 2 bases for V and 6 bases for J; bases not matched to a gene: 5. Germline CDR1 MDHEN, CDR2 SYDVKM. The CDR3 consists of 15 residues. The V and J genes are TRBV28 and TRBJ2-3, with 10 bases lining up with TRBD2. The clonotype comes from a man aged 25 to 40 who had recovered from COVID-19. The sequenced sample consisted of PBMCs or T cells enriched from blood (not recorded which). The CDR3 DNA is TGTGCCAGCAGTTTAAGCGGGAGGGCCTGGGATACGCAGTATTTT. It yields the protein CASSLSGRAWDTQYF.